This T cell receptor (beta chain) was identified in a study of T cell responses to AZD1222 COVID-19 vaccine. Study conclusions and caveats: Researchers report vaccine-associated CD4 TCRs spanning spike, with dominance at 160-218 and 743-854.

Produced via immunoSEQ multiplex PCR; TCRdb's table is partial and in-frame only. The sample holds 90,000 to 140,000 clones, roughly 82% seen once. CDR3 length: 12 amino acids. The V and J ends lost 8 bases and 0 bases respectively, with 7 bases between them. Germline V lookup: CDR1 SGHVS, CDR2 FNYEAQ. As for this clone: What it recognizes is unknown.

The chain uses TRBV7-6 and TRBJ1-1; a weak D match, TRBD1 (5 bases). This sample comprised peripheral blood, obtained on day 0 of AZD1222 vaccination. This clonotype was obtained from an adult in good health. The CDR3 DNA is TGTGCCAGCGGACACATGAACACTGAAGCTTTCTTT. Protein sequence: CASGHMNTEAFF.